The T cell receptor (beta chain) under discussion was sequenced for a study of OX40 agonist ivuxolimab in advanced cancers. The data were produced by immunoSEQ multiplex PCR, yet TCRdb's version contains in-frame clones alone and is incomplete. The top ten clones hold around 16% of a sample with around 25,000 clones, more than 70% of them seen once. Trimming shortened V by 3 bases and J by 2 bases, and 15 bases separated the two germline ends. CDR3 size: 16 residues. The germline CDR1 and CDR2 sequences are ENHRY and SYGVKD. This TCR was recovered from an adult with an advanced solid tumor such as melanoma, head and neck, liver or kidney cancer. Specimen: CD4+ or CD8+ T cells sorted from blood, collected in a trial of the OX40 agonist ivuxolimab. The chain is built from TRBV10-3 and TRBJ2-3; possibly TRBD1 for D (6 bases). CDR3 DNA sequence: TGTGCCATCAGTGATTGGACAGCACCAAACACAGATACGCAGTATTTT. It codes for CAISDWTAPNTDTQYF.